The source of this TCR beta chain is a study of metastatic and nonmetastatic thyroid tumors. Study summary: Malignant thyroid and benign thyroid patients provided blood and tumor or nodule tissue whose repertoires were compared. Notes on the study in general: In both blood and tumor samples, TCR beta diversity was reported significantly higher for malignant than benign nodules.

All patients were untreated before thyroid surgery. Authors' data handling: To classify distant metastasis in papillary thyroid cancer, a model was built from CDR3 differences across clinicopathological groups. Using MiXCR, TCRdb re-called clones from the PCR reads. Clone size and V and J calls follow TCRdb, not the original study. The table has about 39,000 clones, over 15% seen once. Trimming cost V 4 bases and J 2 bases, with 12 bases left between them. The CDR3 has 16 amino acids. Germline V gene data show CDR1 as MNHNS and CDR2 as SASEGT. This clone was recorded at least ten times. Its cognate antigen is unknown.

The V gene is TRBV6-1, the J gene TRBJ2-6; D may be TRBD2 (6 bases). What was sequenced was tumor tissue. This TCR derives from a female donor with papillary thyroid cancer or a benign thyroid nodule (not recorded which). Some clones in this sample may be carry-over from other donors' samples. CDR3 nucleotide sequence: TGTGCCAGCAGTGGGGGGGAGGTCGCTGGGGCCAACGTCCTGACTTTC. Encoded protein: CASSGGEVAGANVLTF.